Following are 10 T cell receptor beta chains from one sample sequenced in a study of post-analysis software for immune sequencing data. Study-wide points: Controls showed lower frequencies than patients for roughly five TRBV segments, and TRBV5-6, TRBV5-1 and TRBV20-1 were among these.

The TCR beta cDNA libraries contained unique molecular identifiers. MiXCR was run by TCRdb on the PCR reads, yielding one entry per CDR3 protein. The profile shows 600,000 to 750,000 distinct CDR3 sequences, 55% to 60% of them singletons. Antigens for these TCRs are unknown. The sequenced material came from blood. The receptors come from a girl aged 2-9 years with multiple sclerosis.

Note on this clonotype: A junction end diverges from the germline sequence, so it may reflect a read error. The chain links TRBV6-2 or TRBV6-3 to TRBJ2-3; D not certain. The CDR3 has 15 residues. CDR1 and CDR2 (germline): MNHEY, SVGEGT. CDR3 sequence: CASSPIGRSTDTQCF. Here the CDR3 DNA reads TGTGCCAGCAGCCCTATCGGACGGAGCACAGATACGCAGTGTTTT.

This clonotype was picked up a small number of times. The chain employs TRBV20-1 and TRBJ2-1, with D tentatively TRBD2 (7 bases). V lost 4 bases and J 5 bases, leaving 12 bases between the germline ends. The CDR3 is 13 amino acids. CDR1 and CDR2 from the germline V gene are DFQATT and SNEGSKA (reference sequence). The CDR3 here is CSATGEGDNEQFF. CDR3 coding DNA: TGCAGTGCTACAGGGGAGGGGGACAATGAGCAGTTCTTC.

This clonotype has just a few counts. This rearrangement joins TRBV10-2 to TRBJ2-3; possible D gene TRBD2, 6 bases. CDR1 is WSHSY, CDR2 SAAADI, per germline. CDR3 length: 15 residues. The V end was cut by 4 bases, the J end by 1 base, with 12 bases between. The chain's CDR3 is CASSAQGGGTDTQYF. The CDR3 nucleotides read TGCGCCAGCAGTGCCCAGGGAGGAGGCACAGATACGCAGTATTTT.

This clonotype was picked up a small number of times. The J gene is TRBJ1-2, the V gene TRBV6-5, with D perhaps TRBD1 (5 bases). The germline V gene encodes CDR1 MNHEY and CDR2 SVGAGI. This CDR3 contains 12 residues. Trimming pared 5 bases from V and 3 bases from J, leaving 7 bases between. The CDR3 nucleotides read TGTGCCAGCAGTGGACAACACTATGGCTACACCTTC. Its protein is CASSGQHYGYTF.

The genes are TRBV29-1 and TRBJ2-1; TRBD2 matches at 7 bases. The CDR3 consists of 11 residues. In germline, CDR1 is SQVTM, CDR2 ANQGSEA. CDR3 sequence: CRGTTYNEQFF. CDR3 nucleotide sequence: TGCAGGGGGACTACTTACAATGAGCAGTTCTTC.

This clonotype was seen more than once but under ten times. The chain employs TRBV5-1 and TRBJ2-3; 7 bases are a match to TRBD2. The V segment lost 0 bases and the J segment 2 bases; nucleotides outside the gene matches: 6. CDR1 SGHRS and CDR2 YFSETQ come from the germline V gene. The CDR3 loop spans 16 amino acids. The CDR3 DNA reads as TGCGCCAGCAGCTTGGGAGTGGGACTACCCACAGATACGCAGTATTTT. Translation: CASSLGVGLPTDTQYF.

The chain carries TRBV2 and TRBJ2-3; no reliable D call. CDR1 is SNHLY and CDR2 is FYNNEI in the germline V gene. The CDR3 runs 13 residues. V was pared by 4 bases and J by 0 bases, with 5 bases between. This CDR3 reads CASSVLSTDTQYF. The CDR3 DNA is TGTGCCAGCAGTGTACTGAGCACAGATACGCAGTATTTT.

This clonotype was picked up a small number of times. The chain carries TRBV24-1 and TRBJ2-3; no firm D call. Trimming stripped 6 bases from V and 4 bases from J, with 16 bases between. The CDR3 extends over 15 amino acids. The germline CDR1 and CDR2 sequences are KGHDR and SFDVKD. The CDR3 is CATSPSTDGADTQYF. The CDR3 nucleotides read TGTGCCACCAGTCCCTCCACCGACGGCGCAGATACGCAGTATTTT.

This clonotype was detected a few times. The chain couples TRBV29-1 to TRBJ2-1; 10 nucleotides align to TRBD1. The junction had 10 bases not matched to a gene; V was cut back by 3 bases and J by 5 bases. This CDR3 has 16 amino acids. Germline V CDR1 and CDR2: SQVTM, ANQGSEA. In DNA form, the CDR3 reads TGCAGCGTTGACTCCCCGGACAGGGGGAGGGACAATGAGCAGTTCTTC. The encoded protein is CSVDSPDRGRDNEQFF.

This chain links TRBV7-9 with TRBJ2-3; D is possibly TRBD1 or TRBD2 (5 bases each). Germline loops: CDR1 SEHNR, CDR2 FQNEAQ (reference sequence). The V and J ends lost 4 bases and 6 bases respectively, with 20 bases between them. CDR3 size: 16 residues. The CDR3 reads CASSSTMRGAEDTQYF. In nucleotides, the CDR3 is TGTGCCAGCAGCTCCACAATGAGGGGCGCAGAGGATACGCAGTATTTT.